The 10 T cell receptor beta chains presented below share a single source sample, sequenced in a study of T cells expressing NK-cell markers. Using the 5' RACE reads, TCRdb records one entry per CDR3 protein without DNA. The sample holds about 150,000 distinct CDR3 sequences. The sequenced sample was blood T cells: a sorted CD56 or NKG2C T cell subset, CD4+ or CD8+ T cells, or bulk PBMC T cells (not recorded which). These receptors all stem from a woman aged 45-59 years in good health.

The CDR3 protein is CASSPTHGELFF. V gene TRBV4-1 combines with J gene TRBJ2-2. This CDR3 comprises 12 residues. CDR1 is MGHRA, CDR2 YSYEKL, per germline.

The chain uses TRBV6-4 and TRBJ2-2; as DNA is missing, the TRBD1 call by TCRdb cannot be tested. The CDR3 extends over 15 amino acids. Germline V gene lookup returns CDR1 MRHNA and CDR2 SNTAGT. This CDR3 is CASSPGTDSTGELFF.

The V gene is TRBV5-6, the J gene TRBJ2-1; TCRdb proposes TRBD1, but this gene call is untestable without DNA. The CDR3 spans 12 residues. Per germline, CDR1 SGHDT and CDR2 YYEEEE. The CDR3 spells CASSRGQVQQFF.

This sequence joins TRBV6-5 and TRBJ1-1. This CDR3 is 14 amino acids long. Germline CDR1 is MNHEY and CDR2 is SVGAGI. This CDR3 is CASSYSPRTAEAFF.

V gene TRBV7-8 combines with J gene TRBJ2-7; the D gene TCRdb calls, TRBD2, cannot be checked with no DNA. CDR1 and CDR2 (germline): SGHVS, FQNEAQ. The CDR3 has 19 amino acids. The chain's CDR3 is CASSLDGSWLAGGRYEQYF.

The CDR3 loop is CSVINRGDYGYTF. This chain links TRBV29-1 with TRBJ1-2; without DNA, the TCRdb call of TRBD1 cannot be checked. Germline V gene data show CDR1 as SQVTM and CDR2 as ANQGSEA. The CDR3 loop spans 13 amino acids. Full variable domain (rest looked up from reference TRBV29-1 and TRBJ1-2): SAVISQKPSRDICQRGTSLTIQCQVDSQVTMMFWYRQQPGQSLTLIATANQGSEATYESGFVIDKFPISRPNLTFSTLTVSNMSPEDSSIYLCSVINRGDYGYTFGSGTRLTVV.

The chain employs TRBV7-9 and TRBJ1-1; the D gene TCRdb calls, TRBD1, cannot be checked with no DNA. CDR1 and CDR2 from the germline V gene are SEHNR and FQNEAQ (reference sequence). The CDR3 runs 15 residues. The CDR3 reads CASSLGWTENTEAFF.

V gene TRBV20-1 combines with J gene TRBJ2-7; the D call from TCRdb, TRBD1, cannot be confirmed without DNA. Germline V gene lookup returns CDR1 DFQATT and CDR2 SNEGSKA (reference sequence). CDR3 length equals 17 residues. This chain's CDR3 is CSARDPITDRDPYEQYF.

The CDR3 region is CAIADGTNYGYTF. The J gene is TRBJ1-2, the V gene TRBV10-3. Germline V gives CDR1 ENHRY, CDR2 SYGVKD. The CDR3 runs to 13 residues.

This sequence joins TRBV6-1 and TRBJ1-6. The CDR3 has 16 residues. Germline lookup yields CDR1 MNHNS and CDR2 SASEGT. CDR3 residues: CASSAFKSGSDSPLHF.